This T cell receptor (beta chain) was recovered during a study of regulatory T cells in long-lasting Graves disease. Indicated time point: persistent/refractory GD, antithyroid drugs over 5 years with positive TRAb. With RNA extracted from PBMCs as input, the TCR library was made. Germline-derived CDR1 and CDR2 are SNHLY and FYNNEI. The CDR3 totals 15 residues. V shed 8 bases and J 8 bases; nucleotides not matched to a gene: 12. At least ten counts were recorded for this clonotype. In building TCR beta libraries, iRepertoire HTBI primers were used together with Arm-PCR of CDR3 regions. Using its own MiXCR run on the multiplex PCR reads, TCRdb lists one record per CDR3 protein. In the table there are about 470,000 distinct CDR3 sequences, about a fifth of which are singletons.

The chain combines TRBV2 with TRBJ1-2; TRBD1 aligns across 12 bases. The sample in question was peripheral blood mononuclear cells (PBMCs), obtained when the disease was refractory, from a patient treated with antithyroid drugs. This clonotype originated in a female donor with Graves disease. CDR3 nucleotides: TGTGCCAGCGGCGATGTGGGACAGGGGGCGAGCGGCTACACCTTC. This translates into CASGDVGQGASGYTF.